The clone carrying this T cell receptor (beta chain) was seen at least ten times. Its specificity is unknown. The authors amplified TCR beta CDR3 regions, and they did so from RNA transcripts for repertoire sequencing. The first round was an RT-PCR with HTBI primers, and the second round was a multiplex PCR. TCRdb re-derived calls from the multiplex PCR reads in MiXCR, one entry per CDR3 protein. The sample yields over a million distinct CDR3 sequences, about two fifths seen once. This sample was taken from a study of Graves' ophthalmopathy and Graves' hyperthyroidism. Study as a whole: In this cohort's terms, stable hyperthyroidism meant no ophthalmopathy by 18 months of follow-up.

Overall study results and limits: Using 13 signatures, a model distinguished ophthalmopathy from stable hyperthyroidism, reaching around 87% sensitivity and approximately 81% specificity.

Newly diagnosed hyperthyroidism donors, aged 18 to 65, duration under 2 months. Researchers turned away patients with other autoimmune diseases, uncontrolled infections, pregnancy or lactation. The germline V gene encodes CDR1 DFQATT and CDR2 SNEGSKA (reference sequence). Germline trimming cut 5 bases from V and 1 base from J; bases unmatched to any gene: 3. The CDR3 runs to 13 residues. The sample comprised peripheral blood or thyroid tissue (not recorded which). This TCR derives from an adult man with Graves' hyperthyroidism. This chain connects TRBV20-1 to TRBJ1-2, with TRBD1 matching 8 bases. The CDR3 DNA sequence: TGCAGTGCTCTGGACAGGGATAACTATGGCTACACCTTC. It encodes CSALDRDNYGYTF.